The TCR beta chain described here comes from a study of blood T cell repertoires in COVID-19. Germline lookup yields CDR1 LGHNA and CDR2 YNFKEQ. Unmatched junction bases numbered 2, after V lost 2 bases and J lost 3 bases. The CDR3 runs to 15 residues. Clones were read by immunoSEQ multiplex PCR, and TCRdb kept only the in-frame ones, dropping some. The data show about 190,000 clones, just under 80% seen once. This chain links TRBV4-2 with TRBJ2-3, with 10 nucleotides matching TRBD1. The sequence was collected from an elderly woman with active or convalescent COVID-19. The sequencing input was peripheral blood. The CDR3 sequence is CASSQRQGATDTQYF. The CDR3 bases are TGTGCCAGCAGCCAAAGACAGGGGGCAACAGATACGCAGTATTTT.